This is a list of T cell receptor beta chains from one sample in a study of blood T cell repertoires in COVID-19. Repertoires were generated with immunoSEQ multiplex PCR, while TCRdb's copy carries only in-frame clones and drops some. The top ten hold around 9.6% of the sample, which has about 60,000 clones, around 80% seen once. Source material: peripheral blood. The origin of the receptors is a man aged 25-45 years with COVID-19, enrolled during active disease. The CDR3 runs from the conserved cysteine through the conserved F or W. The D gene is left open where the match is weak. Rows may omit the clone size; those that give it use once, few, many or a size class.

d_call j_call cdr3_length v_call clone_size cdr3_nt cdr3_aa
- TRBJ2-7 16 TRBV7-2 - TGTGCCAGCAGCTTATACAGTTCGGCCGTTGTCTACGAGCAGTACTTC CASSLYSSAVVYEQYF
- TRBJ1-6 15 TRBV27 once TGTGCCAGCAGTTTTAGTGGGCAGCCCCTTTCACCCCTCCACTTT CASSFSGQPLSPLHF
TRBD1 TRBJ2-3 14 TRBV16 few TGTGCCAGCAGCCAAACAGGGGGCACAGATACGCAGTATTTT CASSQTGGTDTQYF
TRBD2 TRBJ2-2 15 TRBV28 - TGTGCCAGCAGACTAGCGGGAGAGAACACCGGGGAGCTGTTTTTT CASRLAGENTGELFF
TRBD1 TRBJ2-3 16 TRBV5-1 - TGCGCCAGCAGCTTGGCCGGGACAGGGTTCACAGATACGCAGTATTTT CASSLAGTGFTDTQYF
TRBD1 TRBJ2-7 12 TRBV10-3 - TGTGCCACCTCCGGGACAGTTGAAGCGCAGTACTTC CATSGTVEAQYF
TRBD1 TRBJ1-1 13 TRBV6-5 once TGTGCCACCCGAGACAGGGGGCACACTGAAGCTTTCTTT CATRDRGHTEAFF
- TRBJ1-1 14 TRBV6-1 - TGTGCCAGCAGTGAACAGGGGAAGAACACTGAAGCTTTCTTT CASSEQGKNTEAFF
TRBD2 TRBJ2-7 16 TRBV5-4 - TGTGCCAGCAGCTTCAGCGGCGGGAGGGCCTTCCACGAGCAGTACTTC CASSFSGGRAFHEQYF
TRBD2 TRBJ2-7 21 TRBV9 - TGTGCCAGCAGCGGAGGACAGGGACAGGAACCGGGACTAGCGGGGGACTACGAGCAGTACTTC CASSGGQGQEPGLAGDYEQYF
- TRBJ2-6 14 TRBV10-1 - TGCGCCAGCAGCCCAGGGTCCGGGGCCAACGTCCTGACTTTC CASSPGSGANVLTF
TRBD1 TRBJ1-1 13 TRBV30 - TGTGCCTGGACTCGACAGGGATATACTGAAGCTTTCTTT CAWTRQGYTEAFF
- TRBJ1-1 20 TRBV10-3 - TGTGCCATCAGTGACCCTGTAAGGGGACCCAACAGGGCCGGGGGGGCAGAAGCTTTCTTT CAISDPVRGPNRAGGAEAFF
- TRBJ1-3 14 TRBV15 - TGTGCCACCAGCAGGGCGGGGGCTGGAAACACCATATATTTT CATSRAGAGNTIYF
TRBD1 TRBJ1-4 16 TRBV6-6 - TGTGCCAGCAGCACCCTCTCCGGGACAGGGGATGAAAAACTGTTTTTT CASSTLSGTGDEKLFF
- TRBJ2-7 14 TRBV4-1 - TGCGCCAGCAGCCAAGTCGGAGGGGCCTACGAGCAGTACTTC CASSQVGGAYEQYF
- TRBJ2-3 14 TRBV4-1 - TGCGCCAGCAGCCAACTCTTTCGTGTAGATACGCAGTATTTT CASSQLFRVDTQYF
- TRBJ1-2 13 TRBV6-5 - TGTGCCAGCAGTCTCGGGGGATCTTATGGCTACACCTTC CASSLGGSYGYTF
- TRBJ2-7 15 TRBV4-1 - TGCGCCAGCAGCCAAGGGCCGGGGAGCTCCTACGAGCAGTACTTC CASSQGPGSSYEQYF
TRBD1 TRBJ2-7 15 TRBV18 - TGTGCCAGCTCACCACCGGACAGGGGGCCCTACGAGCAGTACTTC CASSPPDRGPYEQYF
- TRBJ1-1 17 TRBV4-1 - TGCGCCAGCAGCCAAGGGACTTTGGTCAGGATGGACACTGAAGCTTTCTTT CASSQGTLVRMDTEAFF
TRBD1 TRBJ2-2 12 TRBV11-3 - TGTGCCAGCGCACAGGGGGCAGGGGAGCTGTTTTTT CASAQGAGELFF
- TRBJ2-6 14 TRBV27 - TGTGCCAGCAGGGCCCACTCTGGGGCCAACGTCCTGACTTTC CASRAHSGANVLTF
- TRBJ1-1 13 TRBV10-3 - TGTGCCATCAGTGGAACACCGAACACTGAAGCTTTCTTT CAISGTPNTEAFF
- TRBJ2-7 14 TRBV28 - TGTGCCAGCAGTTTAGGCGGCAGCTCCTACGAGCAGTACTTC CASSLGGSSYEQYF
- TRBJ2-1 12 TRBV12-3/TRBV12-4 - TGTGCCAGCAGGAGCGGCAACAATGAGCAGTTCTTC CASRSGNNEQFF